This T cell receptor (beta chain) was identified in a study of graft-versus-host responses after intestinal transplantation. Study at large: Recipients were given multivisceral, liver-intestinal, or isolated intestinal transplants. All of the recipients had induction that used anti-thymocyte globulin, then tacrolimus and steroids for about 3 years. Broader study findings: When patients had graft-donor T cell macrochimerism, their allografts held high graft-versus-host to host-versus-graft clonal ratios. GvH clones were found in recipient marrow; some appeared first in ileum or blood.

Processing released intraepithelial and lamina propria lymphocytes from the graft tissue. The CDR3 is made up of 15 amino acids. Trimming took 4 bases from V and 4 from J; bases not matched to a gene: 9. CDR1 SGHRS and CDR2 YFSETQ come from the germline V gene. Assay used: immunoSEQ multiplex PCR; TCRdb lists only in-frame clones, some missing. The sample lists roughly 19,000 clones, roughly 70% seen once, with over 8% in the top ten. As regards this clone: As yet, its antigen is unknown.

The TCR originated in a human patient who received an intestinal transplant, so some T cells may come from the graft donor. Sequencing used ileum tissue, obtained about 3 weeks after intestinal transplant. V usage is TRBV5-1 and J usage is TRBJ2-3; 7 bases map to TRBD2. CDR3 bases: TGCGCCAGCAGCCTTGGGGGGGGGAACCCAGATACGCAGTATTTT. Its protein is CASSLGGGNPDTQYF.